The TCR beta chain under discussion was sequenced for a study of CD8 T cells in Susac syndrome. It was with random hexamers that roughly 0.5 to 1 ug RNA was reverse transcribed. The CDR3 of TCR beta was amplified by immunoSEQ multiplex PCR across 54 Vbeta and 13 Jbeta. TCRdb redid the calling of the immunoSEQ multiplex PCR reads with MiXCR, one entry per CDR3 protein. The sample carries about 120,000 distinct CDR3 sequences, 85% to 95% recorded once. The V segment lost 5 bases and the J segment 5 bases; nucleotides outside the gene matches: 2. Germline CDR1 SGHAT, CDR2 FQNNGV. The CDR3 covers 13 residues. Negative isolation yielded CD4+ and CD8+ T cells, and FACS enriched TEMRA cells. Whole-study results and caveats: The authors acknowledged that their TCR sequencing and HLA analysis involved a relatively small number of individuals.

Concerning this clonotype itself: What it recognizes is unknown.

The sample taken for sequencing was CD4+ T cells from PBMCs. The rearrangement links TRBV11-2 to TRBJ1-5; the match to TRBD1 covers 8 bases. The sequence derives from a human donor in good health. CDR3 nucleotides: TGTGCCAGCAGCACGGACAGGGATCAGCCCCAGCATTTT. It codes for CASSTDRDQPQHF.